A single sample is the source of the 10 T cell receptor beta chains below, sequenced in a study of cytomegalovirus exposure and HLA in healthy donors (dated by TCRdb to the late 2010s). Library preparation used the immunoSEQ multiplex PCR assay. For the multiplex PCR, a mixture combining 60 forward primers for TCR Vbeta segments and 13 reverse primers for TCR Jbeta segments was used. The table was pulled from immuneACCESS by TCRdb, which kept in-frame rearrangements only. Such tables lose some clones; where checked, under half of the loss comes from unresolved V genes, and the rest has no known cause. The sample contains approximately 150,000 clones, 80% to 90% of them found a single time. About 4.3% of the sample goes to the ten largest clones. Sequenced sample: PBMCs. The source of these receptors is a woman in her 40s in good health and CMV-seropositive.

The chain couples TRBV29-1 to TRBJ2-5; 7 bases line up with TRBD1. Judging by the DNA end, TRBJ2-7 fits better; the J call may be wrong. Germline values: CDR1 SQVTM, CDR2 ANQGSEA. The CDR3 totals 12 residues. CDR3 region: CSGLTGSYEQYF. Written as DNA, the CDR3 is TGCAGCGGCCTGACAGGGAGCTACGAGCAGTACTTC.

This clone was found a few times. V gene TRBV4-1 combines with J gene TRBJ2-2; a weak D match, TRBD1 (6 bases). The V and J ends lost 1 base and 6 bases respectively, with 12 bases between them. In germline, CDR1 is MGHRA, CDR2 YSYEKL. The CDR3 extends over 15 amino acids. The CDR3 DNA is TGCGCCAGCAGCCAAGTTGGTAGACAGGCCGGGGAGCTGTTTTTT. It encodes CASSQVGRQAGELFF.

About this clone itself: The junction departs from germline at one end; a sequencing error may be responsible. V usage is TRBV7-9 and J usage is TRBJ2-3; 9 bases align to TRBD1. The germline CDR1 and CDR2 sequences are SEHNR and FQNEAQ (reference sequence). The CDR3 is 16 residues long. In DNA form, the CDR3 reads TGTTCCAGCAGCCCGCGGACAGGGGCATACTCGGATACGCAGTATTTT. Residues: CSSSPRTGAYSDTQYF.

The chain recombines TRBV29-1 with TRBJ2-5; 8 nucleotides line up with TRBD1. This CDR3 contains 11 residues. The V gene's germline CDR1 is SQVTM and CDR2 ANQGSEA. V lost 6 bases to trimming and J lost 7 bases; unmatched junction nucleotides: 4. The chain's CDR3 is CSVDRVGTQYF. The CDR3 nucleotides read TGCAGCGTGGACAGGGTGGGGACCCAGTACTTC.

This clone was picked up one time. The chain couples TRBV13 to TRBJ2-5; 9 nucleotides line up with TRBD2. J lost 2 bases, V lost 2 bases, and 12 bases had no gene match. CDR3 length: 18 amino acids. The V gene's germline CDR1 is PRHDT and CDR2 FYEKMQ (reference sequence). The CDR3 here is CASSLSRLVAGEQETQYF. The CDR3 DNA reads TGTGCCAGCAGCTTATCCAGACTAGTAGCGGGGGAGCAAGAGACCCAGTACTTC.

This clone appeared a single time. The gene calls are TRBV30 and TRBJ2-7, with D unresolved. Germline V gives CDR1 GTSNPN, CDR2 SVGIG (reference sequence). V was trimmed by 2 bases and J by 0 bases, leaving 5 bases between them. The CDR3 contains 12 residues. The CDR3: CAWSPSSYEQYF. The DNA for the CDR3 is TGTGCCTGGAGTCCGAGCTCCTACGAGCAGTACTTC. Supplemented by reference TRBV30 and TRBJ2-7, the full variable domain reads SQTIHQWPATLVQPVGSPLSLECTVEGTSNPNLYWYRQAAGRGLQLLFYSVGIGQISSEVPQNLSASRPQDRQFILSSKKLLLSDSGFYLCAWSPSSYEQYFGPGTRLTVT.

The chain couples TRBV7-2 to TRBJ2-5; TRBD1 matches at 8 bases. Near its end, the DNA agrees better with TRBJ2-7, so the J call may be wrong. There are 13 residues in the CDR3. Germline loops: CDR1 SGHTA, CDR2 FQGNSA. CDR3 sequence reads: CASSMDRVYEQYF. CDR3 DNA sequence: TGTGCCAGCAGCATGGACAGGGTCTACGAGCAGTACTTC.

The genes are TRBV19 and TRBJ2-7, with D unclear. Trimming cost V 1 base and J 2 bases, with 9 bases left between them. Germline assignment: CDR1 LNHDA and CDR2 SQIVND (reference sequence). This CDR3 has 14 residues. The CDR3 nucleotides are TGTGCCAGTAGTATAGGGGCAGGTACCTACGAGCAGTACTTC. As protein: CASSIGAGTYEQYF.

V usage is TRBV27 and J usage is TRBJ1-6; D not resolved. There are 15 residues in the CDR3. Germline V lookup: CDR1 MNHEY, CDR2 SMNVEV (reference sequence). With 7 bases removed from V and 3 bases from J, the gap between germline ends came to 13 bases. The CDR3 coding sequence is TGTGCCAGCAAGGAGGCAGGAGACTATAATTCACCCCTCCACTTT. It encodes CASKEAGDYNSPLHF.

The rearrangement joins TRBV11-3 to TRBJ2-3, with no clear D. V dropped 1 base and J dropped 3 bases, with 5 bases sitting between them. The germline gives CDR1 SGHNT, CDR2 YENEEA. This CDR3 comprises 13 residues. Here the CDR3 DNA reads TGTGCCAGCAGCTTAGGGCTGACAGATACGCAGTATTTT. Translation: CASSLGLTDTQYF. Using reference TRBV11-3 and TRBJ2-3 for the parts outside the CDR3, the full variable domain is EAGVVQSPRYKIIEKKQPVAFWCNPISGHNTLYWYLQNLGQGPELLIRYENEEAVDDSQLPKDRFSAERLKGVDSTLKIQPAELGDSAVYLCASSLGLTDTQYFGPGTRLTVL.